One and the same sample provided the 10 T cell receptor beta chains below, sequenced in a study of blood T cell repertoires in COVID-19. The data were produced by immunoSEQ multiplex PCR, yet TCRdb's version contains in-frame clones alone and is incomplete. The data contain 200,000 to 250,000 clones, roughly nine tenths of them singletons. The sample comprised peripheral blood. These receptors were obtained from a woman aged 55-69 years who had recovered from COVID-19.

The chain employs TRBV27 and TRBJ2-7; maybe TRBD1 (6 bases). The V and J ends lost 6 bases and 2 bases respectively, with 11 bases between them. The germline CDR1 and CDR2 sequences are MNHEY and SMNVEV (reference sequence). This CDR3 has 13 amino acids. The CDR3 DNA reads TGTGCCAGCAGCCCAGGGGTTACCTACGAGCAGTACTTC. This sequence encodes CASSPGVTYEQYF.

The chain recombines TRBV29-1 with TRBJ1-1; TRBD1 matches 7 bases. The V segment lost 4 bases and the J segment 0 bases; nucleotides outside the gene matches: 2. CDR1 is SQVTM and CDR2 is ANQGSEA in the germline V gene. The CDR3 has 13 residues. CDR3 region: CSVGGQMNTEAFF. CDR3 DNA sequence: TGCAGCGTTGGGGGACAGATGAACACTGAAGCTTTCTTT.

The chain has TRBV19 and TRBJ2-7; possible D gene TRBD1, 5 bases. The germline V gene encodes CDR1 LNHDA and CDR2 SQIVND (reference sequence). The CDR3 covers 13 residues. The V and J ends lost 9 bases and 1 base respectively, with 13 bases between them. CDR3 protein: CASGPTGSYEQYF. CDR3 DNA sequence: TGTGCCAGCGGGCCTACAGGTTCCTACGAGCAGTACTTC.

The chain recombines TRBV9 with TRBJ1-2, with TRBD1 matching 7 bases. The germline V gene encodes CDR1 SGDLS and CDR2 YYNGEE. This CDR3 region has 13 residues. V was clipped by 3 bases and J by 6 bases; unmatched bases: 5. The CDR3 coding sequence is TGTGCCAGCAGCGCCAGGGGGTTGGATGGCTACACCTTC. Its protein is CASSARGLDGYTF.

A single count supports this clone. In nucleotides, the CDR3 is TGTGCCAGCAGCGCCGGGGATCTAGGTGGAAACACCATATATTTT. As protein: CASSAGDLGGNTIYF. The rearrangement uses TRBV11-3 and TRBJ1-3; D gene ambiguous. Trimming removed 5 bases at V and 3 bases at J, with 14 bases between. Per germline, CDR1 SGHNT and CDR2 YENEEA. The CDR3 runs 15 residues. Combining the CDR3 with reference TRBV11-3 and TRBJ1-3 gives the whole variable domain EAGVVQSPRYKIIEKKQPVAFWCNPISGHNTLYWYLQNLGQGPELLIRYENEEAVDDSQLPKDRFSAERLKGVDSTLKIQPAELGDSAVYLCASSAGDLGGNTIYFGEGSWLTVV.

Note on this clone: One end of the junction does not line up with germline, which may come from a read error. The gene calls are TRBV29-1 and TRBJ2-1; a possible D gene is TRBD2 (5 bases). Germline assignment: CDR1 SQVTM and CDR2 ANQGSEA. CDR3 length: 12 residues. This chain's CDR3 is CSVGVVPSSLLF. The CDR3 region has the DNA TGCAGCGTTGGGGTGGTACCGTCTAGCCTTCTCTTC.

The rearrangement links TRBV18 to TRBJ2-7; tentative D call: TRBD1 (6 bases). The CDR3 length is 13 residues. Looked up from germline, CDR1 is KGHSH and CDR2 is LQKENI. V lost 3 bases and J 1 base, leaving 7 bases between the germline ends. CDR3 sequence (DNA): TGTGCCAGCTCACCGCAGGGGTCCTACGAGCAGTACTTC. Protein: CASSPQGSYEQYF.

The sample holds a few counts of this clone. This sequence joins TRBV2 and TRBJ1-4; 8 bases align to TRBD1. Germline assignment: CDR1 SNHLY and CDR2 FYNNEI. V lost 7 bases, J lost 15 bases, and 10 bases stayed unmatched. The CDR3 contains 12 residues. CDR3 region: CASTGTGEGMFF. In DNA form, the CDR3 reads TGTGCCAGCACTGGGACAGGAGAAGGGATGTTTTTT.

This chain links TRBV9 with TRBJ1-4; the D gene is possibly TRBD1 (6 bases). The germline V gene has CDR1 SGDLS and CDR2 YYNGEE. The germline V and J ends were trimmed by 4 bases and 2 bases, with 9 bases remaining between them. This CDR3 contains 14 residues. The CDR3 DNA sequence: TGTGCCAGCAGCAAGGGGGACACTAATGAAAAACTGTTTTTT. Translating gives CASSKGDTNEKLFF.

V and J are TRBV28 and TRBJ1-3, with 7 bases identical to TRBD1. Looked up from germline, CDR1 is MDHEN and CDR2 is SYDVKM. Trimming took 3 bases from V and 0 from J; bases not matched to a gene: 8. This CDR3 comprises 17 residues. In nucleotides, the CDR3 is TGTGCCAGCAGTTTTCGGGACAGTCAAAACTCTGGAAACACCATATATTTT. As protein: CASSFRDSQNSGNTIYF.